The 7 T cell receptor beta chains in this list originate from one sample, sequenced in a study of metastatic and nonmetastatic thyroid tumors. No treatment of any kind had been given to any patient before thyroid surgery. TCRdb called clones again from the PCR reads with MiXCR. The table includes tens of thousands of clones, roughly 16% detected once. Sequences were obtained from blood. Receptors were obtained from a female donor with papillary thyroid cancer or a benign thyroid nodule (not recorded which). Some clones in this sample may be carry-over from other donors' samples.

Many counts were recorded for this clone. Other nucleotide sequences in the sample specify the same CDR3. The CDR3 here is CASSRDRAYNSPLHF. The CDR3 region has the DNA TGCGCCAGCAGCCGAGACAGGGCCTATAATTCACCCCTCCACTTT. This chain joins TRBV5-1 and TRBJ1-6, with 7 bases matching TRBD1. The CDR3 consists of 15 residues. After removal of 4 bases from V and 2 bases from J, the junction contained 3 bases not matched to a gene. Germline V gene data show CDR1 as SGHRS and CDR2 as YFSETQ.

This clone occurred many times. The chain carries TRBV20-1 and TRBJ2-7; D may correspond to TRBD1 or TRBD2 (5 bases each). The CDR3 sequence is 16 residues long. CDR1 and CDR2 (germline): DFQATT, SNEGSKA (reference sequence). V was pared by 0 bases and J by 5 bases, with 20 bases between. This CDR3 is CSARDVRGYGAHEQYF. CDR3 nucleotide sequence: TGCAGTGCTAGAGATGTGCGCGGTTACGGGGCCCACGAGCAGTACTTC.

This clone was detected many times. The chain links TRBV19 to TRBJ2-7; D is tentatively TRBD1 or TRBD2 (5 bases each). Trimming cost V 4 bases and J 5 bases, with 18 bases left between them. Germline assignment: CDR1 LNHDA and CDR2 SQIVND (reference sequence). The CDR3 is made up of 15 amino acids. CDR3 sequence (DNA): TGTGCCAGTAGTACAAATACAGGTGGGAGCGACGAGCAGTACTTC. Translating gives CASSTNTGGSDEQYF.

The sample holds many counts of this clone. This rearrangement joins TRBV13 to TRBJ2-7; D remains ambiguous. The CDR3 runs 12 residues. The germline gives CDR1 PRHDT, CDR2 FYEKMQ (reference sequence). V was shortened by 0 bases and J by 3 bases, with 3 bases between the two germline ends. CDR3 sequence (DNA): TGTGCCAGCAGCTTAGGGGGCTACGAGCAGTACTTC. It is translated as CASSLGGYEQYF.

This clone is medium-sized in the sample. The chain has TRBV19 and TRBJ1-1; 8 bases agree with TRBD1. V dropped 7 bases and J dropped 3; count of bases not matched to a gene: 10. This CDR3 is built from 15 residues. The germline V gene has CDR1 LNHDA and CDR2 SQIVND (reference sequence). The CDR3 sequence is CASIAQGARDTEAFF. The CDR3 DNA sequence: TGTGCCAGTATCGCCCAGGGGGCGCGGGACACTGAAGCTTTCTTT.

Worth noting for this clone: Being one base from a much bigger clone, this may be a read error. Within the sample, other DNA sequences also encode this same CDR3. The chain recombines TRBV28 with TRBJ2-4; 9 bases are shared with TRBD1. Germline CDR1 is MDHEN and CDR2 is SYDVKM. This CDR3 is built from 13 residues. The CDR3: CASGLDRGNIQYF. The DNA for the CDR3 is TGTGCCAGCGGGCTTGACAGGGGGAACATCCAGTACTTC.

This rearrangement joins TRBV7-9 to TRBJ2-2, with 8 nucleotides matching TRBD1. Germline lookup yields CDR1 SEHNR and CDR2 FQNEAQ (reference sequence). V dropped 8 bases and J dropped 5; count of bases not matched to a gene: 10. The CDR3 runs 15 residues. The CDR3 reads CASRPGQGTTGELFF. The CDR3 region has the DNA TGTGCCAGCCGGCCAGGACAGGGCACTACCGGGGAGCTGTTTTTT.